The rows below give T cell receptor beta chains drawn from one sample of a study of shared clonotypes between healthy human individuals. Some clones are missing from TCRdb's copy, which holds only in-frame ones; the method was immunoSEQ multiplex PCR. The data contain roughly 700,000 clones, 74% of them singletons. The sequenced sample consisted of memory CD4+ T cells sorted from blood. The source is a woman in her thirties in good health. CDR3s include the opening cysteine and the closing phenylalanine or tryptophan. A D gene is named only where the DNA matches it firmly. Some rows have no size entry. The others give once, few or many, or a class for an expanded clone.

>once|TRBJ2-1|TRBD2|TRBV28
CASSPWGLAGEWNEQFF
TGTGCCAGCAGCCCTTGGGGACTAGCGGGGGAGTGGAATGAGCAGTTCTTC
>NA|TRBJ2-2|TRBD1|TRBV14
CASSRTGTGNTGELFF
TGTGCCAGCAGCCGAACCGGGACAGGTAACACCGGGGAGCTGTTTTTT
>NA|TRBJ1-4|TRBD1|TRBV28
CASSLGGTGNNEKLFF
TGTGCCAGCAGTTTAGGGGGGACAGGAAATAATGAAAAACTGTTTTTT
>NA|TRBJ2-5|TRBD2|TRBV14
CASSQGLAGVETQYF
TGTGCCAGCAGCCAGGGACTAGCGGGAGTGGAGACCCAGTACTTC
>NA|TRBJ2-5|TRBD1|TRBV27
CASSYRGETQYF
TGTGCCAGCAGTTACAGGGGAGAGACCCAGTACTTC
>once|TRBJ1-5|NA|TRBV2
CASSGNRDFNQPQHF
TGTGCCAGCAGTGGAAACAGGGATTTCAATCAGCCCCAGCATTTT
>once|TRBJ2-7|TRBD1|TRBV7-9
CASSVQNRGHEQYF
TGTGCCAGCAGCGTACAGAACAGGGGCCACGAGCAGTACTTC
>NA|TRBJ2-7|NA|TRBV19
CASSFLTSTEQYF
TGTGCCAGTAGTTTCCTGACTAGTACCGAGCAGTACTTC
>many|TRBJ1-1|NA|TRBV18
CASSGTKDTEAFF
TGTGCCAGCTCTGGGACCAAGGACACTGAAGCTTTCTTT
>NA|TRBJ2-3|TRBD1|TRBV13
CASSHRQGLGTDTQYF
TGTGCCAGCAGCCATCGACAGGGCCTAGGCACAGATACGCAGTATTTT
>NA|TRBJ2-3|TRBD2|TRBV7-9
CASSLPFRLAGVTDTQYF
TGTGCCAGCAGCTTACCCTTCCGACTAGCGGGGGTCACAGATACGCAGTATTTT
>many|TRBJ2-7|TRBD1|TRBV6-6
CASSYRQGAKREQYF
TGTGCCAGCAGTTACAGGCAGGGGGCGAAGCGCGAGCAGTACTTC
>once|TRBJ2-3|NA|TRBV5-1
CASSLDVDTQYF
TGCGCCAGCAGCTTGGATGTAGATACGCAGTATTTT
>few|TRBJ1-2|NA|TRBV6-1
CASSTPGQTGYTF
TGTGCCAGCAGTACTCCGGGACAAACCGGCTACACCTTC
>NA|TRBJ1-1|NA|TRBV28
CAGGRRNTEAFF
TGTGCCGGGGGACGCAGGAACACTGAAGCTTTCTTT